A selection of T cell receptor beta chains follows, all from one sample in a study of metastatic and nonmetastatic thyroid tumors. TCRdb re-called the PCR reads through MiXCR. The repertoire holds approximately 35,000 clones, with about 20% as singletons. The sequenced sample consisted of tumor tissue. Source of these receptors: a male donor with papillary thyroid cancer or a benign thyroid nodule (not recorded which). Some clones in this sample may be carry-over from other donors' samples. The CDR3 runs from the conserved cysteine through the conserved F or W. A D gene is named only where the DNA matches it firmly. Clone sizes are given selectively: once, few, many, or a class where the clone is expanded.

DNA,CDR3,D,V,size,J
TGCAGTGCTAGAGATTTATTAACGGGGAAAAACATTCAGTACTTC,CSARDLLTGKNIQYF,-,TRBV20-1,-,TRBJ2-4
TGTGCCACCAGCCTGGGCGACCTGGCCTACGAGCAGTACTTC,CATSLGDLAYEQYF,-,TRBV15,many,TRBJ2-7
TGCAGTGCCCCTGAGGTTTATGGCTACACCTTC,CSAPEVYGYTF,-,TRBV20-1,many,TRBJ1-2
TGCATTGCTGAAATAGCGGAGGTGACCGGGGAGCTGTTTTTT,CIAEIAEVTGELFF,-,TRBV20-1,-,TRBJ2-2
TGTGCCATCAGTGAGGTGAGTGCCGTATGGAACACTGAAGCTTTCTTT,CAISEVSAVWNTEAFF,-,TRBV10-3,many,TRBJ1-1
TGTGCCAGCAGCTCCCGAGTCCGGGCCAATAAACCCGGGGAGCTGTTTTTT,CASSSRVRANKPGELFF,-,TRBV5-4,many,TRBJ2-2
TGTGCCAGCATGCATTTCGGGACAGTCGGACAAGAGACCCAGTACTTC,CASMHFGTVGQETQYF,TRBD1,TRBV2,-,TRBJ2-5
TGTGCCAGCAGCTTAACCAGGGACGACCACGAGCAGTACTTC,CASSLTRDDHEQYF,-,TRBV11-2,-,TRBJ2-7
TGTGCCAGTAGTATAGATGCCGGGACAGGGTGGTACAATGAGCAGTTCTTC,CASSIDAGTGWYNEQFF,TRBD1,TRBV19,many,TRBJ2-1
TGCAGTGCTAGAGATGATGGGCAGAAAGCTTTCTTT,CSARDDGQKAFF,-,TRBV20-1,medium-sized,TRBJ1-1
TGCAGTGCTAGAGATCGTAGGGGGAGTTTTTACGAGCAGTACTTC,CSARDRRGSFYEQYF,-,TRBV20-1,-,TRBJ2-7
TGCGCCAGCACCAACGGGTTTGGTGAGCAGTTCTTC,CASTNGFGEQFF,-,TRBV10-1,-,TRBJ2-1
TGCAGTGCTAGCGGGGAATCCACGATCTACGAGCAGTACTTC,CSASGESTIYEQYF,-,TRBV20-1,medium-sized,TRBJ2-7
TGTGCCAGCAGCTCAGGACTAGCAACAGATACGCAGTATTTT,CASSSGLATDTQYF,TRBD2,TRBV7-8,-,TRBJ2-3
TGTGCCAGCAGCTTTGGGGGGGCCTCGGATACGCAGTATTTT,CASSFGGASDTQYF,-,TRBV7-9,many,TRBJ2-3
TGTGCCAGCAGCTTCGGGGGGTGGGATACGCAGTATTTT,CASSFGGWDTQYF,TRBD2,TRBV7-8,many,TRBJ2-3
TGTGCCAGCAGCCTCGGACTAGCGGGAACCCGGCAGTATTTT,CASSLGLAGTRQYF,TRBD2,TRBV7-9,many,TRBJ2-3
TGTGCCAGCAGCCAAAGAGGGGGTAATGAAAAACTGTTTTTT,CASSQRGGNEKLFF,-,TRBV3-1,many,TRBJ1-4
TGTGCCAGCAGACTGGCGGGGGAATATATTCCCCACGAGCAGTACTTC,CASRLAGEYIPHEQYF,TRBD2,TRBV28,many,TRBJ2-7
TGCAGTGCTAGACCGACAGGGAACAATCAGCCCCAGCATTTT,CSARPTGNNQPQHF,TRBD1,TRBV20-1,many,TRBJ1-5
TGTGCCAGCAGCTCGACAGGGGTTTCACCCCTCCACTTT,CASSSTGVSPLHF,TRBD1,TRBV7-9,many,TRBJ1-6
TGTGCCAGCAGTTCCGGACAGCCGAACACTGAAGCTTTCTTT,CASSSGQPNTEAFF,-,TRBV28,many,TRBJ1-1
TGTGCCAGCAGACCGGGACTAGCGAGTACAGATACGCAGTATTTT,CASRPGLASTDTQYF,TRBD2,TRBV2,medium-sized,TRBJ2-3
TGCGCCAGCAGCTTGGACACGGTGGGTGGAAACACCATATATTTT,CASSLDTVGGNTIYF,-,TRBV5-1,many,TRBJ1-3
TGTGCCAGCAGTTTGACGATTAGGGGACAGGGGAAGCCCTACGAGCAGTACTTC,CASSLTIRGQGKPYEQYF,TRBD1,TRBV28,-,TRBJ2-7
TGTGTCACCAGCAGAGAACCGGGACTAGCATTAGAGCAGTTCTTC,CVTSREPGLALEQFF,TRBD2,TRBV15,-,TRBJ2-1
TGCGCCAGCAGCTCCAACACGGGTTCCCAAGAGACCCAGTACTTC,CASSSNTGSQETQYF,-,TRBV5-1,many,TRBJ2-5
TGTGCCAGCAGCCAAGTGCTAGCGGGGGGTTACGAGCAGTACTTC,CASSQVLAGGYEQYF,TRBD2,TRBV3-1,-,TRBJ2-7
TGTGCCAGCAGTTTCACAGGGGGTATGAACACTGAAGCTTTCTTT,CASSFTGGMNTEAFF,TRBD1,TRBV12-3/TRBV12-4,few,TRBJ1-1
TGTGCCAGCAGCCGAGGACAGGGCGCACCCATTGAGCAGTTCTTC,CASSRGQGAPIEQFF,TRBD1,TRBV4-2,many,TRBJ2-1